A selection of T cell receptor beta chains follows, all from one sample in a study of blood T cell repertoires in COVID-19. TCRdb keeps only in-frame clones here, not all; method: immunoSEQ multiplex PCR. The data contain about 250,000 clones, 75% to 85% of them seen just once; the ten biggest clones take up 5.5%. Sequencing was carried out using peripheral blood. The receptor source for this set is a human donor in a cohort sampled during active COVID-19. The CDR3 runs from the conserved cysteine through the conserved F or W. A D gene is named only where the DNA matches it firmly. Size tells how often a clone was seen (once, few, many) or the class of an expanded clone, and some rows leave it out.

clone_size,v_call,j_call,d_call,cdr3_aa,cdr3_nt
-,TRBV29-1,TRBJ1-1,-,CSVYGDLGAFF,TGCAGCGTTTACGGGGATTTGGGAGCTTTCTTT
-,TRBV10-3,TRBJ2-1,TRBD1,CAISAPQGVEQFF,TGTGCCATCAGTGCCCCGCAGGGGGTTGAGCAGTTCTTC
once,TRBV6-1,TRBJ1-6,-,CASSERWGDYNSPLHF,TGTGCCAGCAGTGAGAGGTGGGGAGATTATAATTCACCCCTCCACTTT
-,TRBV7-6,TRBJ2-3,TRBD2,CASSSLAGGTDTQYF,TGTGCCAGCAGCTCATTAGCGGGGGGCACAGATACGCAGTATTTT
once,TRBV6-5,TRBJ1-1,-,CASKKETGGGTEAFF,TGTGCCAGCAAGAAGGAGACGGGCGGAGGGACTGAAGCTTTCTTT
-,TRBV11-3,TRBJ2-1,-,CASSLSLFNEQFF,TGTGCCAGCAGCTTATCTCTGTTCAATGAGCAGTTCTTC
-,TRBV5-5,TRBJ2-7,TRBD1,CASSFTHRGYNEQYF,TGTGCCAGCAGCTTTACCCACAGGGGGTACAACGAGCAGTACTTC
once,TRBV6-5,TRBJ2-1,TRBD2,CASSLTSGYNEQFF,TGTGCCAGCAGTTTGACTAGCGGGTACAATGAGCAGTTCTTC
-,TRBV18,TRBJ1-6,TRBD1,CASSLDRDSPLHF,TGTGCCAGCTCACTAGACAGGGATTCACCCCTCCACTTT
-,TRBV3-1/TRBV3-2,TRBJ2-4,TRBD1,CASSPGGEIQYF,TGTGCCAGCAGCCCAGGGGGAGAAATTCAGTACTTC
-,TRBV25-1,TRBJ2-3,-,CASSEYGSTDTQYF,TGTGCCAGCAGTGAATACGGTTCCACAGATACGCAGTATTTT
-,TRBV5-5,TRBJ1-2,-,CASSLRMEQLTTNSGYTF,TGTGCCAGCAGCTTAAGGATGGAACAGTTGACTACAAACAGTGGCTACACCTTC
-,TRBV10-1,TRBJ2-3,TRBD2,CASSDASGSDITDTQYF,TGCGCCAGCAGTGACGCTAGCGGGAGCGATATCACAGATACGCAGTATTTT
-,TRBV7-6,TRBJ2-3,TRBD1,CASSPTGGNTQYF,TGTGCCAGCAGCCCGACAGGGGGCAATACGCAGTATTTT
-,TRBV7-9,TRBJ1-1,-,CASSFSYRVREDTEAFF,TGTGCCAGCAGCTTCTCCTACAGGGTACGAGAGGACACTGAAGCTTTCTTT
few,TRBV20-1,TRBJ1-2,-,CSATYRKGYTF,TGCAGTGCCACCTACAGGAAGGGCTACACCTTC
-,TRBV19,TRBJ1-4,-,CASNNPTGTGGEKLFF,TGTGCCAGTAATAACCCTACCGGGACTGGAGGGGAAAAACTGTTTTTT
once,TRBV27,TRBJ1-4,TRBD1,CASSRGRGQRAASNEKLFF,TGTGCCAGCAGTAGGGGCAGGGGGCAACGCGCGGCTTCTAATGAAAAACTGTTTTTT
once,TRBV29-1,TRBJ2-1,-,CSVVAFLDEQFF,TGCAGCGTTGTGGCTTTTTTGGATGAGCAGTTCTTC
-,TRBV7-2,TRBJ1-1,-,CASSLGATEAFF,TGTGCCAGCAGCTTGGGGGCTACTGAAGCTTTCTTT
-,TRBV24-1,TRBJ1-1,-,CATSDTSSPSAFF,TGTGCCACCAGTGATACAAGTTCCCCATCGGCTTTCTTT
-,TRBV6-1,TRBJ1-5,TRBD1,CASSEKDRVQPQHF,TGTGCCAGCAGTGAAAAGGACAGGGTCCAGCCCCAGCATTTT
-,TRBV7-6,TRBJ1-1,-,CASSLYKNTEAFF,TGTGCCAGCAGCTTATATAAGAACACTGAAGCTTTCTTT
-,TRBV19,TRBJ1-2,-,CASNSRAAGYTF,TGTGCCAGTAACAGCAGGGCGGCGGGCTACACCTTC
-,TRBV5-6,TRBJ2-7,TRBD1,CASSAPGQGSYEQYF,TGTGCCAGCAGCGCCCCGGGACAGGGATCCTACGAGCAGTACTTC
-,TRBV19,TRBJ2-7,-,CASSIKGYYEQYF,TGTGCCAGTAGTATAAAGGGGTACTACGAGCAGTACTTC
-,TRBV3-1/TRBV3-2,TRBJ2-1,TRBD1,CASSQGDRVRNEQFF,TGTGCCAGCAGCCAAGGGGACAGGGTGAGGAATGAGCAGTTCTTC
-,TRBV27,TRBJ2-7,TRBD2,CASSTGGGFGSYEQYF,TGTGCCAGCAGTACTGGGGGGGGTTTCGGTTCCTACGAGCAGTACTTC
-,TRBV5-6,TRBJ2-3,TRBD2,CASSLESSGRGTDTQYF,TGTGCCAGCAGCTTGGAATCCAGCGGGAGAGGAACAGATACGCAGTATTTT
-,TRBV5-1,TRBJ2-3,TRBD1,CASSSGQGSDTQYF,TGCGCCAGCAGCTCGGGACAGGGCTCAGATACGCAGTATTTT
-,TRBV6-5,TRBJ2-3,-,CASTPGVGGTDTQYF,TGTGCCAGCACCCCGGGGGTCGGTGGCACAGATACGCAGTATTTT
few,TRBV19,TRBJ1-5,-,CACRDYSNQPQHF,TGTGCCTGCAGGGATTATAGCAATCAGCCCCAGCATTTT
-,TRBV23-1,TRBJ2-7,TRBD1,CASTPPRDRGYEQYF,TGCGCCAGCACGCCACCTCGGGACAGGGGGTACGAGCAGTACTTC
-,TRBV11-2,TRBJ1-4,-,CASSLIGAGNEKLFF,TGTGCCAGCAGCTTAATAGGGGCCGGTAATGAAAAACTGTTTTTT
-,TRBV6-6,TRBJ1-4,-,CASSYSQATNEKLFF,TGTGCCAGCAGTTACTCGCAGGCAACTAATGAAAAACTGTTTTTT
-,TRBV2,TRBJ1-4,-,CASSELGPNEKLFF,TGTGCCAGCAGTGAACTGGGCCCTAATGAAAAACTGTTTTTT
-,TRBV6-5,TRBJ2-1,TRBD2,CASSSGLAGGRYEQFF,TGTGCCAGCAGTTCTGGACTAGCGGGAGGGCGGTATGAGCAGTTCTTC
-,TRBV5-1,TRBJ2-3,-,CASSLSFWTQSFDTQYF,TGCGCCAGCAGCTTGAGTTTCTGGACTCAGTCTTTTGATACGCAGTATTTT
-,TRBV7-9,TRBJ2-7,TRBD1,CASSLGDREYF,TGTGCCAGCAGCTTAGGGGACAGGGAGTACTTC